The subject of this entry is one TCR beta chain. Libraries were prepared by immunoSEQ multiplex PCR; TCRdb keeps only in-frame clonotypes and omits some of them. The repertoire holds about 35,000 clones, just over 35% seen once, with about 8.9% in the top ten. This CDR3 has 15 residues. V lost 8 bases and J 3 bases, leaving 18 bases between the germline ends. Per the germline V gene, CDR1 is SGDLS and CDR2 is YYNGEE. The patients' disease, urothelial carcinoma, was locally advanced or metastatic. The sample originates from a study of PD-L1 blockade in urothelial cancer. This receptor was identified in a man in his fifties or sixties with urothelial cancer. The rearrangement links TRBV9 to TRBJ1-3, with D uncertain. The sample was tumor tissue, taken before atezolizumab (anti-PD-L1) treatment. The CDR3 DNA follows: TGTGCCAGTAGCACAGCCTCGAGCGTTGGAAACACCATATATTTT. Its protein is CASSTASSVGNTIYF.